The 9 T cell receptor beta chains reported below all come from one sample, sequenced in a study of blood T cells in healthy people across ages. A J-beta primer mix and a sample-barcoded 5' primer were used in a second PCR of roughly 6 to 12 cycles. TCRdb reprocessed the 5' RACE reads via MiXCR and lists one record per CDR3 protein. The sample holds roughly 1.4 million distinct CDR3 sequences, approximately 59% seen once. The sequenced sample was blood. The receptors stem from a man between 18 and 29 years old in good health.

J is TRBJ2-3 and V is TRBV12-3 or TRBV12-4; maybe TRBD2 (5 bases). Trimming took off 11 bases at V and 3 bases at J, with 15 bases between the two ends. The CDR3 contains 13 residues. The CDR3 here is CASSGSPTDTQYF. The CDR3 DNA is TGTGCCTCATCGGGAAGCCCTACAGATACGCAGTATTTT.

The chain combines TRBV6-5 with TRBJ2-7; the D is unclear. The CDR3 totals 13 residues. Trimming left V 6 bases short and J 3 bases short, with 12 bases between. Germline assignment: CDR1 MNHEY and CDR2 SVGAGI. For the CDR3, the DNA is TGTGCCAGCAGGATCTCTGGGGTCTACGAGCAGTACTTC. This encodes CASRISGVYEQYF.

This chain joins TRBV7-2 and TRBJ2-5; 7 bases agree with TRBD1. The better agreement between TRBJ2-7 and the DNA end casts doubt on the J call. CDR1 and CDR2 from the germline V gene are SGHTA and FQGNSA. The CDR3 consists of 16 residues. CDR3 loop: CASSLGMGQPTYEQYF. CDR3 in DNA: TGTGCCAGCAGCCTCGGGATGGGACAGCCCACCTACGAGCAGTACTTC.

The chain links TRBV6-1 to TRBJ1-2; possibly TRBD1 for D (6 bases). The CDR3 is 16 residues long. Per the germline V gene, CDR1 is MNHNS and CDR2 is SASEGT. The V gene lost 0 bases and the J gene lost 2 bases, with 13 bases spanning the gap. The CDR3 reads CASSEALTGRNYGYTF. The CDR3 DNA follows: TGTGCCAGCAGTGAAGCATTGACAGGTCGCAACTATGGCTACACCTTC.

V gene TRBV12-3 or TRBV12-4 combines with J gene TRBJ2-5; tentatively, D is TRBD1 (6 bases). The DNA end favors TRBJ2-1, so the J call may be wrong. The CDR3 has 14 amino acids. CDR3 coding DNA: TGTGCCAGCAGTTTAGGGCAGGGACAAGAGACCCAGTTCTTC. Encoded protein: CASSLGQGQETQFF.

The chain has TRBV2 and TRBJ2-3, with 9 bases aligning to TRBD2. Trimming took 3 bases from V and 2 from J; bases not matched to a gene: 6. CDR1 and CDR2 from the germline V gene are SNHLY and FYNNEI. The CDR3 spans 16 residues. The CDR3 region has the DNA TGTGCCAGCAGTGAGTTTAGCGGGAGAATCACAGATACGCAGTATTTT. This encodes CASSEFSGRITDTQYF.

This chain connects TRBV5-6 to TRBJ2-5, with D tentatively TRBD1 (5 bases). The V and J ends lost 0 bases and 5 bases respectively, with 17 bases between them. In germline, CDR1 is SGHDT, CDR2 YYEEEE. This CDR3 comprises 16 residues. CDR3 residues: CASSLGRVISWETQYF. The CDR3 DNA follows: TGTGCCAGCAGCTTGGGCAGGGTCATATCTTGGGAGACCCAGTACTTC.

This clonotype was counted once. CDR3 sequence reads: CASSLGGGAFYNEQFF. In DNA form, the CDR3 reads TGTGCCAGCAGCTTAGGAGGGGGGGCCTTCTACAATGAGCAGTTCTTC. The J gene is TRBJ2-1, the V gene TRBV7-2; D may be TRBD2 (7 bases). Germline CDR1 SGHTA, CDR2 FQGNSA. The V end lost 1 base, the J end lost 3 bases, and 13 bases lay between the germline ends. CDR3 length equals 16 residues.

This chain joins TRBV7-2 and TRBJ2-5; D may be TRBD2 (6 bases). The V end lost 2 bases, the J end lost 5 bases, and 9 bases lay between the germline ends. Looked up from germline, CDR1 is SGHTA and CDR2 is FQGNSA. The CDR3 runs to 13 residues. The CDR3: CASSLRGIETQYF. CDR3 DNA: TGTGCCAGCAGCTTACGCGGGATTGAGACCCAGTACTTC.